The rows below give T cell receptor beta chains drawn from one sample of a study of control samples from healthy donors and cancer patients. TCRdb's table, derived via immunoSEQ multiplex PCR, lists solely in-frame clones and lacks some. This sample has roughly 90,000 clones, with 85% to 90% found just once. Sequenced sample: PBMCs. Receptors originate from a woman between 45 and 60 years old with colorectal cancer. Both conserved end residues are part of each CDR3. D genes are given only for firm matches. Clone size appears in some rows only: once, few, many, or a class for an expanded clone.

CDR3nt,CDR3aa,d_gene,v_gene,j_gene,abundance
TGCGCCAGCAGCCCCGACCTGAACACTGAAGCTTTCTTT,CASSPDLNTEAFF,NA,TRBV5-1,TRBJ1-1,NA
TGCGCCAGCAGCCAATTGGCGGGACGTCCCGGGGAGCTGTTTTTT,CASSQLAGRPGELFF,NA,TRBV4-1,TRBJ2-2,NA
TGTGCCACCAGCAGAGATTTGGCCCCGGGACTAGCGGGGGGGCTGGGGAACATTCAGTACTTC,CATSRDLAPGLAGGLGNIQYF,TRBD2,TRBV15,TRBJ2-4,NA
TGTGCCAGCAGTCCTGGGGACTACTCCTACAATGAGCAGTTCTTC,CASSPGDYSYNEQFF,TRBD2,TRBV6-6,TRBJ2-1,NA
TGTGCCAGCAGTGAACAGGGGGCCCAGACTGAAGCTTTCTTT,CASSEQGAQTEAFF,TRBD1,TRBV2,TRBJ1-1,NA
TGTGCCAGTTCGAGACAGGTGACCATCAACACTGAAGCTTTCTTT,CASSRQVTINTEAFF,NA,TRBV19,TRBJ1-1,NA
TGTGCCAGCAGCCAAGTTCAGGTGGCGGAAAAACTGTTTTTT,CASSQVQVAEKLFF,NA,TRBV3-1/TRBV3-2,TRBJ1-4,few
TGTGCCAGCAGTGTGAAGTTAGGGCAGAGGAACACTGAAGCTTTCTTT,CASSVKLGQRNTEAFF,NA,TRBV2,TRBJ1-1,NA
TGTGCCAGCAGTTTACGAACAGGGGCGGATACGCAGTATTTT,CASSLRTGADTQYF,TRBD1,TRBV27,TRBJ2-3,few
TGCGCCAGCCGAATGGGCGGAGGGAACACCGGGGAGCTGTTTTTT,CASRMGGGNTGELFF,NA,TRBV5-1,TRBJ2-2,once
TGTGCCAGTAGTATAGGGTCGACCAGACACCAAGAGACCCAGTACTTC,CASSIGSTRHQETQYF,NA,TRBV19,TRBJ2-5,NA